Following are 21 T cell receptor beta chains from one sample sequenced in a study of blood T cell repertoires in COVID-19. The data were produced by immunoSEQ multiplex PCR, yet TCRdb's version contains in-frame clones alone and is incomplete. Here the sample spans roughly 150,000 clones, more than 70% being singletons. The sample comprised peripheral blood. The receptors come from a human donor in a cohort sampled during active COVID-19.

The chain combines TRBV6-5 with TRBJ1-3; perhaps TRBD1 as D (5 bases). The CDR3 covers 15 residues. V was pared by 0 bases and J by 9 bases, with 15 bases between. The germline gives CDR1 MNHEY, CDR2 SVGAGI. CDR3 nucleotide sequence: TGTGCCAGCAGTTACTCGACAGCGCATGGGGCCACCATATATTTT. It specifies CASSYSTAHGATIYF.

The chain links TRBV4-2 to TRBJ2-2; 8 nucleotides line up with TRBD2. Germline V gives CDR1 LGHNA, CDR2 YNFKEQ. Trimming at V came to 4 bases and at J to 0 bases, leaving 7 bases not matched to a gene. CDR3 length: 17 residues. The CDR3 nucleotides read TGTGCCAGCAGCCGGAACCCGGGGGGGGCGAACACCGGGGAGCTGTTTTTT. Protein: CASSRNPGGANTGELFF.

The J gene is TRBJ1-1, the V gene TRBV6-5; no clear D gene. V shed 6 bases and J shed 6 bases, with 11 bases lying between them. This CDR3 has 12 amino acids. Germline V lookup: CDR1 MNHEY, CDR2 SVGAGI. CDR3 nucleotide sequence: TGTGCCAGCAGCACAAGGCTAGCTGAAGCTTTCTTT. Residues: CASSTRLAEAFF.

This sequence joins TRBV5-6 and TRBJ2-7, with a weak D call TRBD1 (6 bases). The CDR3 runs to 14 residues. Germline CDR1 and CDR2: SGHDT and YYEEEE. The germline V and J ends were trimmed by 1 base and 3 bases, with 11 bases remaining between them. The CDR3 sequence is CASSLKDRLYEQYF. In DNA form, the CDR3 reads TGTGCCAGCAGCTTGAAGGACAGACTCTACGAGCAGTACTTC.

The V and J genes are TRBV7-6 and TRBJ2-7, with a weak D call TRBD1 (6 bases). CDR1 and CDR2 from the germline V gene are SGHVS and FNYEAQ. The CDR3 length is 16 residues. V lost 2 bases and J 2 bases, leaving 16 bases between the germline ends. CDR3 DNA sequence: TGTGCCAGCAGCTTAAACCCTGGTGGGGGCCCCTACGAGCAGTACTTC. Translating gives CASSLNPGGGPYEQYF.

Here the CDR3 reads CASSQVEGERETQYF. The CDR3 coding sequence is TGCGCCAGCAGTCAAGTAGAGGGGGAAAGGGAGACCCAGTACTTC. V usage is TRBV23-1 and J usage is TRBJ2-5; D is perhaps TRBD1 (6 bases). TRBV23-1 is classed as an ORF, of uncertain function. Between the trimmed V and J ends, which lost 2 bases and 5 bases, there was a span of 15 bases. This CDR3 is built from 15 residues.

The rearrangement joins TRBV2 to TRBJ2-1; D is perhaps TRBD2 (5 bases). The CDR3 covers 15 residues. Trimming removed 4 bases from V and 8 bases from J, with 18 bases in between. Per the germline V gene, CDR1 is SNHLY and CDR2 is FYNNEI. CDR3 region: CASSVLEVHGHEQFF. CDR3 nucleotides: TGTGCCAGCAGTGTACTAGAGGTGCACGGGCATGAGCAGTTCTTC.

The chain joins TRBV12-3 or TRBV12-4 to TRBJ1-5, with D hard to call. Trimming cost V 0 bases and J 11 bases, with 8 bases left between them. CDR3 length: 12 amino acids. The CDR3 reads CASSLAKRAQHF. The CDR3 bases are TGTGCCAGCAGTTTAGCGAAGCGGGCCCAGCATTTT.

This chain connects TRBV7-6 to TRBJ1-2, with a weak D call TRBD1 (5 bases). The CDR3 has 16 amino acids. CDR1 and CDR2 (germline): SGHVS, FNYEAQ. V was cut by 5 bases and J by 7 bases, with 23 bases left in between. As DNA, the CDR3 is TGTGCCAGCAGCCCAAGGGCAGGGCCGGCTATGCTTGGCTACACCTTC. It is translated as CASSPRAGPAMLGYTF.

This sequence joins TRBV2 and TRBJ1-5; perhaps TRBD1 as D (5 bases). Germline CDR1 and CDR2: SNHLY and FYNNEI. The CDR3 totals 13 residues. The ends were cut back, 8 bases at V and 3 bases at J, with 11 bases in the middle. CDR3 region: CASVEGFNQPQHF. CDR3 sequence (DNA): TGTGCCAGCGTGGAGGGGTTCAATCAGCCCCAGCATTTT. Full variable domain (outside the CDR3, taken from reference TRBV2 and TRBJ1-5): EPEVTQTPSHQVTQMGQEVILRCVPISNHLYFYWYRQILGQKVEFLVSFYNNEISEKSEIFDDQFSVERPDGSNFTLKIRSTKLEDSAMYFCASVEGFNQPQHFGDGTRLSIL.

The chain employs TRBV5-1 and TRBJ2-3, with a possible D match to TRBD1 (6 bases). The CDR3 runs 15 residues. Trimming pared 4 bases from V and 2 bases from J, leaving 14 bases between. In germline, CDR1 is SGHRS, CDR2 YFSETQ. This CDR3 is CASSPGQSDTDTQYF. CDR3 DNA: TGCGCCAGCAGCCCCGGACAGTCAGACACAGATACGCAGTATTTT.

This chain links TRBV14 with TRBJ1-5, with 8 bases aligning to TRBD1. V lost 1 base, J lost 1 base, and 6 bases stayed unmatched. The germline V gene encodes CDR1 SGHDN and CDR2 FVKESK. The CDR3 has 17 residues. The CDR3 reads CASSQGNRGTSNQPQHF. The DNA of the CDR3 is TGTGCCAGCAGCCAAGGGAACAGGGGGACAAGCAATCAGCCCCAGCATTTT.

The sample holds one count of this clone. V is TRBV30 and J is TRBJ1-1, with D perhaps TRBD1 (5 bases). The V end lost 4 bases, the J end lost 5 bases, and 17 bases lay between the germline ends. The CDR3 runs 14 residues. Germline CDR1 GTSNPN, CDR2 SVGIG (reference sequence). The CDR3 loop is CAWTVGGTATEAFF. In nucleotides, the CDR3 is TGTGCCTGGACCGTCGGAGGGACGGCGACTGAAGCTTTCTTT.

The CDR3 spells CATEARGRITEAFF. Written as DNA, the CDR3 is TGTGCCACCGAGGCCAGGGGGCGCATCACTGAAGCTTTCTTT. The genes are TRBV6-5 and TRBJ1-1; 8 bases match TRBD1. In germline, CDR1 is MNHEY, CDR2 SVGAGI. The length of the CDR3 is 14 residues. V lost 10 bases, J lost 4 bases, and 11 bases stayed unmatched.

The rearrangement uses TRBV7-9 and TRBJ1-6; 7 bases are shared with TRBD1. The trim removed 5 bases at V and 5 bases at J, leaving 9 bases unmatched. Germline V gene sequence: CDR1 SEHNR, CDR2 FQNEAQ (reference sequence). The CDR3 has 16 amino acids. As DNA, the CDR3 is TGTGCCAGCAGCCCGACCTCAGGGGGTAATAATTCACCCCTCCACTTT. It yields the protein CASSPTSGGNNSPLHF.

The chain links TRBV6-5 to TRBJ2-7, with D unclear. V was clipped by 1 base and J by 6 bases, with 10 bases between them. This CDR3 is built from 13 residues. CDR1 MNHEY and CDR2 SVGAGI come from the germline V gene. The CDR3 DNA is TGTGCCAGCAGTTACTTCTCGACAAGCGAGCAGTACTTC. Translating gives CASSYFSTSEQYF.

J is TRBJ2-3 and V is TRBV7-2; 10 bases match TRBD1. Germline values: CDR1 SGHTA, CDR2 FQGNSA. The CDR3 sequence is 17 residues long. Losses at the gene ends were 5 bases for V and 3 bases for J; bases not matched to a gene: 11. The DNA of the CDR3 is TGTGCCAGCAGCCGGGGGTGGGACAGGGGTTTTACAGATACGCAGTATTTT. Protein product: CASSRGWDRGFTDTQYF.

Worth noting for this clone: Within the sample, other DNA sequences also encode this same CDR3. This sequence joins TRBV7-2 and TRBJ2-7; D remains ambiguous. CDR1 is SGHTA, CDR2 FQGNSA, per germline. The CDR3 covers 15 residues. V lost 1 base, J lost 0 bases, and 10 bases lay in between. As DNA, the CDR3 is TGTGCCAGCAGCTTAGAGTGGCGGAGCTCCTACGAGCAGTACTTC. This encodes CASSLEWRSSYEQYF.

The chain links TRBV7-9 to TRBJ2-3, with TRBD2 matching 14 bases. Germline CDR1 reads SEHNR; CDR2 reads FQNEAQ (reference sequence). This CDR3 spans 16 amino acids. V was pared by 8 bases and J by 3 bases, with 7 bases of the junction left unmatched. The CDR3, as DNA: TGTGCCAGCTCTCCTAGGACTAGCGGGGGGACAGATACGCAGTATTTT. Translated, it gives CASSPRTSGGTDTQYF.

This chain links TRBV4-1 with TRBJ1-2; 8 nucleotides line up with TRBD1. Per germline, CDR1 MGHRA and CDR2 YSYEKL. There are 15 residues in the CDR3. With 2 bases clipped from V and 4 bases from J, the junction kept 6 bases outside the gene matches. CDR3: CASSQSTGGSYGYTF. The CDR3 bases are TGCGCCAGCAGCCAAAGTACAGGGGGGTCCTATGGCTACACCTTC.

The rearrangement joins TRBV7-9 to TRBJ1-2; D may be TRBD1 (5 bases). CDR1 is SEHNR, CDR2 FQNEAQ, per germline (reference sequence). V gave up 2 bases and J gave up 1 base, with 8 bases separating them. CDR3 size: 14 residues. The CDR3 is CASSLTGDNYGYTF. CDR3 coding DNA: TGTGCCAGCAGCTTAACAGGAGATAACTATGGCTACACCTTC.